A selection of T cell receptor beta chains follows, all from one sample in a study of shared clonotypes between healthy human individuals. Generated by immunoSEQ multiplex PCR, the TCRdb table keeps only in-frame clones and is missing some. Of approximately 1.5 million clones in the sample, around 98.5% were seen once. The sample taken for sequencing was naive CD4+ T cells sorted from blood. The receptors shown here come from a man aged 25 to 40 in good health. CDR3s include the opening cysteine and the closing phenylalanine or tryptophan. The size of a clone is reported for some rows only, either as once, few or many, or as a class for expanded clones.

j_gene	v_gene	abundance	CDR3aa
TRBJ2-2	TRBV7-6	NA	CASSLGGFGTGELFF
TRBJ1-1	TRBV19	NA	CASSTPGTVNTEAFF
TRBJ2-3	TRBV18	NA	CASSPYQADTQYF
TRBJ1-1	TRBV9	NA	CASSVGGGIVTEAFF
TRBJ2-7	TRBV5-1	NA	CASTTGLAGPSWEQYF
TRBJ1-1	TRBV6-5	once	CASGPRSTEAFF
TRBJ2-1	TRBV27	NA	CASSGYPGLAGGSYNEQFF
TRBJ1-1	TRBV29-1	NA	CSVTTNTEAFF
TRBJ2-3	TRBV7-2	NA	CASSLVGDSSTDTQYF
TRBJ2-2	TRBV5-4	NA	CASSPIGGNTGELFF
TRBJ2-4	TRBV18	NA	CASSPLRVAGGKNIQYF
TRBJ2-1	TRBV4-1	NA	CASSQADLAGGWVNEQFF
TRBJ2-7	TRBV7-2	NA	CASRTSGRYEQYF
TRBJ2-3	TRBV7-2	NA	CASSQMGLALTDTQYF
TRBJ2-3	TRBV5-1	NA	CASSGLGLERTDTQYF
TRBJ2-1	TRBV10-3	NA	CAISEWLAGDNEQFF
TRBJ2-7	TRBV18	once	CASSPPGLNYEQYF
TRBJ1-2	TRBV7-9	NA	CASSFYLRGTSEGYTF
TRBJ2-2	TRBV7-8	NA	CASSTRTRTPGELFF
TRBJ2-1	TRBV18	NA	CASSPPGLAGIGSQFF
TRBJ2-3	TRBV4-1	NA	CASSQVETSGRAVDTQYF
TRBJ2-1	TRBV18	NA	CASSLSGAGGDFDYNEQFF
TRBJ2-4	TRBV5-1	NA	CASSLVGGGNIQYF
TRBJ2-2	TRBV6-5	NA	CASSYGIGTTGELFF
TRBJ2-3	TRBV29-1	NA	CSVLADTQYF
TRBJ2-7	TRBV11-2	NA	CASSPLVGGGYPYEQYF
TRBJ2-2	TRBV5-6	NA	CASSSTSPRVDTGELFF
TRBJ1-1	TRBV5-1	NA	CASSLARQNTEAFF
TRBJ2-2	TRBV5-1	NA	CASSLAERGHYTGELFF
TRBJ2-3	TRBV4-3	once	CASSQAGSTDTQYF
TRBJ2-7	TRBV27	NA	CASSTYGTGKYEQYF
TRBJ1-2	TRBV5-4	NA	CASISSNYGYTF
TRBJ2-7	TRBV28	NA	CASNRDRPYEQYF
TRBJ2-1	TRBV7-9	NA	CASSSFRTSGSPHEQFF
TRBJ2-1	TRBV7-2	NA	CASSALGGREYNEQFF
TRBJ2-5	TRBV18	NA	CASSGDGETQYF
TRBJ2-3	TRBV7-2	NA	CASSLVDTDTQYF
TRBJ2-2	TRBV27	NA	CASSFRVADTGELFF
TRBJ2-1	TRBV7-8	once	CASSLRGGAYNEQFF
TRBJ1-5	TRBV23-1	once	CASGSGTGFFQPQHF
TRBJ2-3	TRBV6-1	NA	CASNRGGQGADTQYF
TRBJ1-2	TRBV5-1	NA	CASSSRGHRDSISDGYTF
TRBJ1-1	TRBV29-1	once	CSVRDRVHSEAFF
TRBJ2-7	TRBV6-5	NA	CASSPSGRLYEQYF
TRBJ2-7	TRBV20-1	NA	CSPVAGEEQYF
TRBJ1-1	TRBV29-1	NA	CSVVLNTEAFF
TRBJ2-5	TRBV5-4	NA	CASSLAGASGETQYF
TRBJ2-3	TRBV29-1	NA	CSARAVLGNTQYF
TRBJ1-5	TRBV27	NA	CASSWVGNQPQHF
TRBJ2-2	TRBV18	NA	CASSPLGTSHTGELFF
TRBJ1-1	TRBV28	NA	CASSLPGQGVRTEAFF
TRBJ2-7	TRBV28	once	CASSFTSGIYEQYF
TRBJ1-1	TRBV6-5	NA	CASSYRGPSNTEAFF
TRBJ2-5	TRBV18	NA	CASSPPGRSQETQYF